These 24 T cell receptor beta chains share one sample of origin, sequenced in a study of human T cells and chemical hapten exposure. Noted time point: pre-sensitization, week 0. Treatment denoted: therapeutic diphenylcyclopropenone sensitization with weekly scalp DPC. TCRdb called the RACE reads again in MiXCR, with one record for every CDR3 protein. The table records approximately 100,000 distinct CDR3 sequences, around 9.5% of them present only once. The source was whole blood, collected in connection with sensitization to the hapten diphenylcyclopropenone (DPC). The source is a woman aged 40 to 50 with alopecia areata. Some clones in this sample may be carry-over from other donors' samples.

This clonotype was seen repeatedly, ten times or more. The V gene is TRBV5-4, the J gene TRBJ1-2; a possible D gene is TRBD1 (6 bases). Trimming stripped 4 bases from V and 8 bases from J, with 15 bases between. Germline CDR1 reads SGHNT; CDR2 reads YYREEE (reference sequence). The CDR3 consists of 13 residues. The CDR3 DNA follows: TGTGCCAGCAGCCCGTTTGGGGGCGGGGGCTACACCTTC. It specifies CASSPFGGGGYTF. Filled out from reference TRBV5-4 and TRBJ1-2, the complete variable domain reads ETGVTQSPTHLIKTRGQQVTLRCSSQSGHNTVSWYQQALGQGPQFIFQYYREEENGRGNFPPRFSGLQFPNYSSELNVNALELDDSALYLCASSPFGGGGYTFGSGTRLTVV.

This clonotype was counted ten times or more. The chain employs TRBV24-1 and TRBJ2-3; D is perhaps TRBD1 or TRBD2 (6 bases each). This CDR3 spans 13 amino acids. CDR1 and CDR2 from the germline V gene are KGHDR and SFDVKD. Deletions cut 7 bases from V and 6 bases from J, with 13 bases between. CDR3 amino acids: CATSRTGADTQYF. The CDR3 coding sequence is TGTGCCACCAGCAGGACGGGGGCGGATACGCAGTATTTT.

This chain links TRBV27 with TRBJ1-2; the D gene is possibly TRBD1 (6 bases). V was cut by 0 bases and J by 8 bases, with 13 bases left in between. CDR1 MNHEY and CDR2 SMNVEV come from the germline V gene (reference sequence). The CDR3 has 14 amino acids. The chain's CDR3 is CASSLSGRGGGYTF. As DNA, the CDR3 is TGTGCCAGCAGTTTATCCGGAAGAGGGGGAGGCTACACCTTC.

V and J are TRBV3-1 and TRBJ2-2, with D unresolved. The CDR3 consists of 14 residues. V was clipped by 1 base and J by 5 bases, with 8 bases between them. Germline V gene sequence: CDR1 LGHDT, CDR2 YNNKEL (reference sequence). CDR3 sequence: CASSQGAGTGELFF. CDR3 bases: TGTGCCAGCAGCCAAGGGGCAGGAACCGGGGAGCTGTTTTTT.

At least ten counts were recorded for this clonotype. The rearrangement joins TRBV4-1 to TRBJ1-4; no definite D call. The germline gives CDR1 MGHRA, CDR2 YSYEKL. The V end lost 3 bases, the J end lost 0 bases, and 8 bases lay between the germline ends. The CDR3 sequence is 15 residues long. The CDR3 bases are TGCGCCAGCAGCCATCGCGGGACAACTAATGAAAAACTGTTTTTT. Translation: CASSHRGTTNEKLFF.

This clonotype was found a few times. This chain uses TRBV6-2 or TRBV6-3 with TRBJ1-2, with D perhaps TRBD1 (5 bases). Trimming stripped 10 bases from V and 3 bases from J, with 15 bases between. Germline loops: CDR1 MNHEY, CDR2 SVGEGT. The CDR3 is 13 residues long. The CDR3 coding sequence is TGTGCCACCACGGGAGGGGAGGACTATGGCTACACCTTC. Translated, it gives CATTGGEDYGYTF.

A single count supports this clonotype. The V gene is TRBV7-9, the J gene TRBJ1-1; D is unresolved. Germline loops: CDR1 SEHNR, CDR2 FQNEAQ (reference sequence). Trimming took 6 bases from V and 1 from J, leaving 9 bases between them. The CDR3 length is 13 residues. The CDR3 reads CASSWRQNTEAFF. CDR3 DNA: TGTGCCAGCAGTTGGAGACAGAACACTGAAGCTTTCTTT.

This rearrangement joins TRBV6-5 to TRBJ1-2; a weak D match, TRBD1 (6 bases). Per germline, CDR1 MNHEY and CDR2 SVGAGI. The CDR3 extends over 16 amino acids. Trimming removed 6 bases at V and 8 bases at J, with 25 bases between. The CDR3 here is CASSPVGQGRSAGYTF. DNA of the CDR3: TGTGCCAGCAGCCCCGTGGGGCAGGGGCGCAGTGCCGGCTACACCTTC.

This clonotype occurred many times. The chain is built from TRBV4-2 and TRBJ1-5; D is unresolved. Trimming took off 0 bases at V and 0 bases at J, with 6 bases between the two ends. CDR3 length: 15 residues. Germline values: CDR1 LGHNA, CDR2 YNFKEQ. CDR3 sequence (DNA): TGTGCCAGCAGCCAAGATCGGGGTAGCAATCAGCCCCAGCATTTT. Protein: CASSQDRGSNQPQHF.

The genes are TRBV6-5 and TRBJ1-2; D possibly corresponds to TRBD1 (5 bases). The CDR3 is 14 amino acids. The germline V gene has CDR1 MNHEY and CDR2 SVGAGI. Deletions cut 5 bases from V and 6 bases from J, with 16 bases between. The CDR3 DNA sequence: TGTGCCAGCAGTCGGGACCCCCAGTCGAATGGCTACACCTTC. Its translation is CASSRDPQSNGYTF.

There are a few counts of this clonotype. J is TRBJ1-6 and V is TRBV18; D uncertain. From germline, CDR1 is KGHSH and CDR2 LQKENI. This CDR3 contains 15 residues. Trimming left V 2 bases short and J 10 bases short, with 15 bases between. The DNA for the CDR3 is TGTGCCAGCTCACCAGCAGGCCTAGACGACTCACCCCTCCACTTT. Translated, it gives CASSPAGLDDSPLHF.

This clonotype has at least ten counts. The rearrangement joins TRBV7-6 to TRBJ2-7; 7 positions match TRBD1. This CDR3 spans 14 amino acids. The germline CDR1 and CDR2 sequences are SGHVS and FNYEAQ. With V trimmed by 5 bases and J by 3 bases, 7 bases remained unmatched. In DNA, the CDR3 is TGTGCCAGCAGCCCGACAGGGACAGTCTACGAGCAGTACTTC. Translating it yields CASSPTGTVYEQYF.

This clonotype showed up just a few times. The chain recombines TRBV7-2 with TRBJ2-7; TRBD2 matches 7 bases. The J segment lost 7 bases and the V segment lost 5 bases, leaving 8 bases of the junction unmatched. The CDR3 contains 13 residues. Germline V gene lookup returns CDR1 SGHTA and CDR2 FQGNSA. The CDR3 region is CASSGRLAGEQYF. In nucleotides, the CDR3 is TGTGCCAGCAGCGGGAGACTAGCAGGGGAGCAGTACTTC. The full variable domain, in which reference TRBV7-2 and TRBJ2-7 provide the parts outside the CDR3, is GAGVSQSPSNKVTEKGKDVELRCDPISGHTALYWYRQSLGQGLEFLIYFQGNSAPDKSGLPSDRFSAERTGGSVSTLTIQRTQQEDSAVYLCASSGRLAGEQYFGPGTRLTVT.

The genes are TRBV29-1 and TRBJ2-1; D gene ambiguous. CDR3 length equals 14 residues. The germline V and J ends were trimmed by 3 bases and 0 bases, with 9 bases remaining between them. CDR1 and CDR2 (germline): SQVTM, ANQGSEA. CDR3 loop: CSVDRASSYNEQFF. In nucleotides, the CDR3 is TGCAGCGTTGATCGGGCCAGCTCCTACAATGAGCAGTTCTTC.

This clonotype was observed a handful of times. This chain joins TRBV7-2 and TRBJ2-5; D possibly corresponds to TRBD1 (7 bases). The CDR3 runs 14 residues. CDR1 SGHTA and CDR2 FQGNSA come from the germline V gene. V was clipped by 8 bases and J by 9 bases, with 22 bases between them. CDR3 DNA sequence: TGTGCCAGCGCTTCGGCAGGGGGGCATCGGGCCCAGTACTTC. It codes for CASASAGGHRAQYF.

This clonotype was picked up many times. V is TRBV7-2 and J is TRBJ2-7; unclear D gene. In germline, CDR1 is SGHTA, CDR2 FQGNSA. Trimming removed 1 base from V and 3 bases from J, with 7 bases in between. The CDR3 is made up of 13 amino acids. The CDR3, as DNA: TGTGCCAGCAGCTTAGAAGCAGGCTACGAGCAGTACTTC. This sequence encodes CASSLEAGYEQYF.

This clonotype occurred a few times. The rearrangement uses TRBV5-1 and TRBJ1-1, with a possible D match to TRBD1 (6 bases). Trimming cost V 0 bases and J 11 bases, with 14 bases left between them. The CDR3 is 13 residues long. CDR1 is SGHRS, CDR2 YFSETQ, per germline. The CDR3 region is CASSLDTGIGAFF. The CDR3 region has the DNA TGCGCCAGCAGCTTGGACACAGGGATAGGGGCTTTCTTT.

The chain recombines TRBV7-2 with TRBJ2-3; D may be TRBD2 (6 bases). Germline CDR1 is SGHTA and CDR2 is FQGNSA. V lost 5 bases, J lost 4 bases, and 13 bases lay in between. There are 14 residues in the CDR3. The CDR3 region is CASSATGVADTQYF. The CDR3 DNA follows: TGTGCCAGCAGCGCTACGGGGGTGGCAGATACGCAGTATTTT.

This chain uses TRBV7-9 with TRBJ2-1; D not resolved. CDR1 is SEHNR and CDR2 is FQNEAQ in the germline V gene (reference sequence). Trimming pared 5 bases from V and 2 bases from J, leaving 10 bases between. CDR3 length: 14 residues. In nucleotides, the CDR3 is TGTGCCAGCAGCGACACGGTAGCCTACAATGAGCAGTTCTTC. Residues: CASSDTVAYNEQFF.

This clonotype showed up many times. The V and J genes are TRBV3-1 and TRBJ2-3; 7 bases are shared with TRBD2. This CDR3 contains 16 residues. CDR1 and CDR2 from the germline V gene are LGHDT and YNNKEL (reference sequence). With V trimmed by 5 bases and J by 2 bases, 10 bases remained unmatched. The CDR3 loop is CASSAGTITFTDTQYF. Here the CDR3 DNA reads TGTGCCAGCAGCGCCGGGACTATTACTTTCACAGATACGCAGTATTTT.

Ten or more counts support this clonotype. This rearrangement joins TRBV5-1 to TRBJ2-3, with D perhaps being TRBD1 or TRBD2 (5 bases each). Germline V gene data show CDR1 as SGHRS and CDR2 as YFSETQ. The CDR3 contains 14 residues. Trimming took off 4 bases at V and 2 bases at J, with 11 bases between the two ends. CDR3 in DNA: TGCGCCAGCAGCAGATGGGGGTTCACAGATACGCAGTATTTT. Amino acid sequence: CASSRWGFTDTQYF.

There are a few counts of this clonotype. The J gene is TRBJ2-4, the V gene TRBV6-4, with TRBD2 matching over 15 bases. The germline CDR1 and CDR2 sequences are MRHNA and SNTAGT. The length of the CDR3 is 20 residues. V was pared by 0 bases and J by 2 bases, with 8 bases of the junction left unmatched. CDR3 amino acids: CASSDSWTSGGGTSKNIQYF. The DNA for the CDR3 is TGTGCCAGCAGTGACTCTTGGACTAGCGGGGGGGGGACCTCCAAAAACATTCAGTACTTC.

This clonotype showed up many times. This rearrangement joins TRBV10-2 to TRBJ1-1; tentatively, D is TRBD1 (6 bases). The CDR3 covers 14 residues. Trimming left V 7 bases short and J 4 bases short, with 16 bases between. Germline values: CDR1 WSHSY, CDR2 SAAADI. CDR3 nucleotides: TGCGCCAGCATGAGGGGGGGGGCGACCACTGAAGCTTTCTTT. The encoded protein is CASMRGGATTEAFF.

The CDR3, as DNA: TGTGCCAGCAGCTTGACCGGGACCCCCAGTTATGGCTACACCTTC. It translates to CASSLTGTPSYGYTF. V and J are TRBV9 and TRBJ1-2, with D perhaps TRBD1 (5 bases). V dropped 4 bases and J dropped 5 bases, with 18 bases sitting between them. Germline CDR1 SGDLS, CDR2 YYNGEE. The CDR3 has 15 amino acids.